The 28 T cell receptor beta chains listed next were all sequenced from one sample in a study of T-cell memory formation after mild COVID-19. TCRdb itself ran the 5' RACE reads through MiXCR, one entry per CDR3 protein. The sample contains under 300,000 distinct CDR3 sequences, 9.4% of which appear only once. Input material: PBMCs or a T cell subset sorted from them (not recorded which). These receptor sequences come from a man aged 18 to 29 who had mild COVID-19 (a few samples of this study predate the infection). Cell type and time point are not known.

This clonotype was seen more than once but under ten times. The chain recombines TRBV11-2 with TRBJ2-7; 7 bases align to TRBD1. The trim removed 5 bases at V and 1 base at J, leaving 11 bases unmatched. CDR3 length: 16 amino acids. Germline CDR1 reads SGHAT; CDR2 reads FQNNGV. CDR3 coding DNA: TGTGCCAGCAGCGCACCAGGGGGATTAACGTCCTACGAGCAGTACGTC. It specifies CASSAPGGLTSYEQYV.

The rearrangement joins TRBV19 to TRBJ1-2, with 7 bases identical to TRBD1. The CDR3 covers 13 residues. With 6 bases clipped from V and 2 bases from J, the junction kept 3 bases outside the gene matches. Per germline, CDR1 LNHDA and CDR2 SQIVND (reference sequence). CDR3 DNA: TGTGCCAGTAGGACAGGGTTGAACTATGGCTACACCTTC. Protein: CASRTGLNYGYTF.

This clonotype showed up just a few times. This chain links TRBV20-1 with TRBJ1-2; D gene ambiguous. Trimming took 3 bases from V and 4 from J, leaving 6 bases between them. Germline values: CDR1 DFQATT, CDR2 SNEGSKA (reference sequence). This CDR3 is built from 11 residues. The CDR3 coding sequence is TGCAGTGCTAGGGGAGTCTATGGCTACACCTTC. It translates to CSARGVYGYTF.

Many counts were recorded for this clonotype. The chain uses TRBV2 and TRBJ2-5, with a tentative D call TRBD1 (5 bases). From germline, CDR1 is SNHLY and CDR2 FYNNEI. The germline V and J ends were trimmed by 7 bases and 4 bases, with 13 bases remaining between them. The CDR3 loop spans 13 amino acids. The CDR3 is CASKGKWLETQYF. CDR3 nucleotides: TGTGCCAGCAAGGGGAAATGGCTAGAGACCCAGTACTTC.

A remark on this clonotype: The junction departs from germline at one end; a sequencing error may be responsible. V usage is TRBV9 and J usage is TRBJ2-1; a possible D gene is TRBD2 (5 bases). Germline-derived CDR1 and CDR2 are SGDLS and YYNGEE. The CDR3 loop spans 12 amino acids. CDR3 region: CDSGLQVGEQFF. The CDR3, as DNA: TGTGACAGCGGCCTTCAGGTCGGTGAGCAGTTCTTC.

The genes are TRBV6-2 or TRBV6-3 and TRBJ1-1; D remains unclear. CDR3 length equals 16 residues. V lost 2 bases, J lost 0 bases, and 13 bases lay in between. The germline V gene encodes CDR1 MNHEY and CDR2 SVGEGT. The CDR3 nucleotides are TGTGCCAGCAGTTACGGCAGGACCGACATGAACACTGAAGCTTTCTTT. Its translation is CASSYGRTDMNTEAFF.

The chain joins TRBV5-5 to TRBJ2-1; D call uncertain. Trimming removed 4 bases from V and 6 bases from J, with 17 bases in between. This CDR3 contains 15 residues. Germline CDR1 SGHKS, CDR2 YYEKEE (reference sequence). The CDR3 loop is CASSLQPSLGNEQFF. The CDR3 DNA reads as TGTGCCAGCAGCCTACAGCCGTCCCTAGGCAATGAGCAGTTCTTC. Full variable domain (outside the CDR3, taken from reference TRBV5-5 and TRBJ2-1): DAGVTQSPTHLIKTRGQQVTLRCSPISGHKSVSWYQQVLGQGPQFIFQYYEKEERGRGNFPDRFSARQFPNYSSELNVNALLLGDSALYLCASSLQPSLGNEQFFGPGTRLTVL.

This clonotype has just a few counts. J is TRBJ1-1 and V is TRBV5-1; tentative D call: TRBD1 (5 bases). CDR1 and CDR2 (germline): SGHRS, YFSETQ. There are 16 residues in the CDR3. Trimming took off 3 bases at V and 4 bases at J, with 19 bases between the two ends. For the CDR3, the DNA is TGCGCCAGCAGCTACAGTGAGGGAAGGGGAGGCACTGAAGCTTTCTTT. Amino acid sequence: CASSYSEGRGGTEAFF.

The CDR3 spells CASTQIRDEAFF. The CDR3 DNA is TGTGCCAGCACCCAGATCCGGGACGAAGCTTTCTTT. The rearrangement joins TRBV7-9 to TRBJ1-1, with D perhaps TRBD1 (5 bases). The V and J ends lost 7 bases and 8 bases respectively, with 14 bases between them. The CDR3 is 12 amino acids. CDR1 and CDR2 (germline): SEHNR, FQNEAQ (reference sequence).

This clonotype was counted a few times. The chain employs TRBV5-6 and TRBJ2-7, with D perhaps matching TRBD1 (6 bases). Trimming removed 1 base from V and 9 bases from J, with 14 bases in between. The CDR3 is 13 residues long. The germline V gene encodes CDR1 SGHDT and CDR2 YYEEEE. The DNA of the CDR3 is TGTGCCAGCAGCTTGACAGGGCGCGCGGGGCAGTACTTC. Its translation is CASSLTGRAGQYF.

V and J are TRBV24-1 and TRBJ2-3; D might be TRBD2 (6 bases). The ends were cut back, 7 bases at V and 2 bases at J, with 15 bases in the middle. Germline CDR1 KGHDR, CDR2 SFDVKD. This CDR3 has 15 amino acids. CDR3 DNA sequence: TGTGCCACCAGCGCCCTGCGGGACCTCACAGATACGCAGTATTTT. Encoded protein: CATSALRDLTDTQYF.

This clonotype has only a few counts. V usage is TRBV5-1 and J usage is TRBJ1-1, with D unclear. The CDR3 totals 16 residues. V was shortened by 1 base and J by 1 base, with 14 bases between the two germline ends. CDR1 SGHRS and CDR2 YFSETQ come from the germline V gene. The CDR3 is CASSLKVSLGNTEAFF. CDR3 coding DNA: TGCGCCAGCAGCTTGAAGGTCTCCCTCGGGAACACTGAAGCTTTCTTT.

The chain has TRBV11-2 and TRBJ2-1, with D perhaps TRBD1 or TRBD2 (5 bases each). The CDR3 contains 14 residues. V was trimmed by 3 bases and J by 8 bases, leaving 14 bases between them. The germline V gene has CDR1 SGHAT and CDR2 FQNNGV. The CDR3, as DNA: TGTGCCAGCAGCTTTTTGGGGGTAATGGATGAGCAGTTCTTC. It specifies CASSFLGVMDEQFF.

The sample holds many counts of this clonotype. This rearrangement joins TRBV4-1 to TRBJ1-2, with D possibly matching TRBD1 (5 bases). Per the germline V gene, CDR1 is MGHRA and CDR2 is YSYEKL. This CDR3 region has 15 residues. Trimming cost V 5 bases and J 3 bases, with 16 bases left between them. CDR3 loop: CASSWGEAGHYGYTF. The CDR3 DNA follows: TGCGCCAGCAGCTGGGGCGAGGCTGGACACTATGGCTACACCTTC.

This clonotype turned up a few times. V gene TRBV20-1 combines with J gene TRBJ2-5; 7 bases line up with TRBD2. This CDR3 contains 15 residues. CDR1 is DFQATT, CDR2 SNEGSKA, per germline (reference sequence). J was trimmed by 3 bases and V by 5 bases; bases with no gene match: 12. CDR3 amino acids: CSAPRLATGEETQYF. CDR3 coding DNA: TGCAGTGCTCCAAGACTAGCTACGGGAGAAGAGACCCAGTACTTC.

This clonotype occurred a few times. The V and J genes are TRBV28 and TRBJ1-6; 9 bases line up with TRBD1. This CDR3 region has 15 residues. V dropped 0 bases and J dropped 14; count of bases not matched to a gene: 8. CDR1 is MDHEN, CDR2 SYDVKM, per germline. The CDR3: CASSLWLTGGFTLHF. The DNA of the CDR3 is TGTGCCAGCAGTTTATGGTTGACAGGGGGGTTCACCCTCCACTTT.

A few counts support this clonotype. CDR3 region: CASSSRPGGGGSPLHF. Here the CDR3 DNA reads TGTGCCAGCAGTTCCCGCCCGGGGGGGGGCGGTTCACCCCTCCACTTT. The chain links TRBV6-6 to TRBJ1-6, with a weak D call TRBD1 (6 bases). CDR1 and CDR2 from the germline V gene are MNHNY and SVGAGI (reference sequence). The length of the CDR3 is 16 residues. Trimming removed 4 bases at V and 9 bases at J, with 19 bases between.

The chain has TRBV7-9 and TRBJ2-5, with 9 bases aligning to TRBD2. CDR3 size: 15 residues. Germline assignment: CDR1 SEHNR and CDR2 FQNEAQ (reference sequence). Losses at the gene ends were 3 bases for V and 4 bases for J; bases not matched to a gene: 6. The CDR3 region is CASSFGTSLRETQYF. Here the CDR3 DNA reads TGTGCCAGCAGCTTTGGGACTAGCTTGAGAGAGACCCAGTACTTC.

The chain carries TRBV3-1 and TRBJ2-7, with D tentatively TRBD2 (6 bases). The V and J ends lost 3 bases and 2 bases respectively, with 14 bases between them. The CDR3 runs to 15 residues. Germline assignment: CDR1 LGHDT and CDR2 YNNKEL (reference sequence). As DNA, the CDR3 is TGTGCCAGCAGCCACCGGGGCGGGGTGGCCTACGAGCAGTACGTC. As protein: CASSHRGGVAYEQYV.

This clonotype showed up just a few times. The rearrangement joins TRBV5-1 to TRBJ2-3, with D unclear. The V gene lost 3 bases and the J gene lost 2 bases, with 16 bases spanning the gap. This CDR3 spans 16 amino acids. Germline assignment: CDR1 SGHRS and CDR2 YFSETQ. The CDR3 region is CASSSMDRLPTDTQYF. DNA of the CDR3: TGCGCCAGCAGCTCCATGGACCGTCTACCCACAGATACGCAGTATTTT.

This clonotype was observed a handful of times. Written as DNA, the CDR3 is TGTGCCAGCAGTGAAGCGGTTGATGGCTACACCTTC. It encodes CASSEAVDGYTF. This chain uses TRBV25-1 with TRBJ1-2; D not certain. The CDR3 is 12 amino acids. Trimming took off 2 bases at V and 6 bases at J, with 7 bases between the two ends. Germline V gene sequence: CDR1 MGHDK, CDR2 SYGVNS.

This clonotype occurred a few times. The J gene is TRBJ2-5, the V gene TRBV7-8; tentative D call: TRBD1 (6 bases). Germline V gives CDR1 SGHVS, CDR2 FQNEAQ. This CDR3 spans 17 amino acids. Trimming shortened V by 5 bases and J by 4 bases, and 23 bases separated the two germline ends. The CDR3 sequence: CASSPRTAADGTETQYF. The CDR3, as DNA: TGTGCCAGCAGCCCAAGGACAGCCGCTGATGGAACAGAGACCCAGTACTTC.

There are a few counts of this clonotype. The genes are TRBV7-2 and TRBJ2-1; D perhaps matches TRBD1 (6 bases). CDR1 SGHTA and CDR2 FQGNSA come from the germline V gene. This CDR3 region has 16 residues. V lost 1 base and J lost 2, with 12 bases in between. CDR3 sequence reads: CASSLVPGAPYNEQFF. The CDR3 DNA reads TGTGCCAGCAGCTTAGTTCCAGGGGCCCCCTACAATGAGCAGTTCTTC.

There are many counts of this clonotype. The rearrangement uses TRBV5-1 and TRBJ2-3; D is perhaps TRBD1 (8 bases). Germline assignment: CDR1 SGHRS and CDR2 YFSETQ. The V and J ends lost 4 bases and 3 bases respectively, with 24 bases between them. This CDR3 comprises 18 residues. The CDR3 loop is CASSATLQGGLHTDTQYF. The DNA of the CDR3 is TGCGCCAGCAGCGCTACCTTACAGGGGGGGCTACATACAGATACGCAGTATTTT.

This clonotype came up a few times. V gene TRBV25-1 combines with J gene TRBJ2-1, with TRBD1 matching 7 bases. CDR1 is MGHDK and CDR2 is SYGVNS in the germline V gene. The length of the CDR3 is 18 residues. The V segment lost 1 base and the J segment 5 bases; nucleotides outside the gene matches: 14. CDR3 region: CASSEWAGGGRRHNEQFF. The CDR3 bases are TGTGCCAGCAGTGAATGGGCAGGGGGTGGACGTAGGCACAATGAGCAGTTCTTC.

The CDR3 DNA is TGTGCCAGCAGCCCCAGACTCACAGATACGCAGTATTTT. Amino acids: CASSPRLTDTQYF. The chain employs TRBV7-3 and TRBJ2-3, with D uncertain. CDR3 length: 13 amino acids. Germline V gene data show CDR1 as SGHTA and CDR2 as FQGTGA. V dropped 5 bases and J dropped 2 bases, with 8 bases sitting between them.

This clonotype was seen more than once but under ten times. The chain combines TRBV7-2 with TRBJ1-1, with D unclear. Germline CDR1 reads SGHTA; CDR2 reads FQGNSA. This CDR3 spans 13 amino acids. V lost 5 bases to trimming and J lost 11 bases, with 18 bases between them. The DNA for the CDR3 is TGTGCCAGCAGCCTCGGCCTTAAAATGGGGGCTTTCTTT. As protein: CASSLGLKMGAFF. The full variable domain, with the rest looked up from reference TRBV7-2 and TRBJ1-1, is GAGVSQSPSNKVTEKGKDVELRCDPISGHTALYWYRQSLGQGLEFLIYFQGNSAPDKSGLPSDRFSAERTGGSVSTLTIQRTQQEDSAVYLCASSLGLKMGAFFGQGTRLTVV.

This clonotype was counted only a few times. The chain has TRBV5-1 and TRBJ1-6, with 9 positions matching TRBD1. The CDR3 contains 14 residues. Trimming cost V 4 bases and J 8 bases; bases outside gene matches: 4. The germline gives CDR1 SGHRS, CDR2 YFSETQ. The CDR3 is CASSTGQGYSPLHF. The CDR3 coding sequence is TGCGCCAGCAGCACGGGACAGGGTTATTCACCCCTCCACTTT.